This T cell receptor (beta chain) was documented in a study of shared clonotypes between healthy human individuals. Replicate PCRs for sorted subsets used approximately 190 ng DNA; this equaled 30,000 to 35,000 T cell genomes. Using immunoSEQ multiplex PCR, the repertoire was profiled, and TCRdb retains in-frame clones only, with some absent. The data show approximately 530,000 clones, 95% to 96% seen once. Points on this clone: As yet, its antigen is unknown.

General study results and limits: Clonotype sharing across a few donors was observed for about 5.2% of naive CD4 clonotypes. Estimated richness was generally greater in naive than memory subsets.

Nashville, Tennessee was home to all donors, who were Caucasian adults. V trimming: 7 bases; J trimming: 5 bases; junction bases outside the gene matches: 12. Germline assignment: CDR1 MDHEN and CDR2 SYDVKM. CDR3 length: 17 residues. The receptor was isolated from a woman in her twenties or thirties in good health. This chain joins TRBV28 and TRBJ2-3; TRBD2 agrees at 13 bases. The sequenced material came from naive CD4+ T cells sorted from blood. Described subset: CD45RA+ positively selected. CDR3 region: CASMPPGLAGVGDTQYF. The CDR3, as DNA: TGTGCCAGCATGCCCCCCGGACTAGCGGGAGTTGGAGATACGCAGTATTTT.